The 18 T cell receptor beta chains in this list originate from one sample, sequenced in a study of cytomegalovirus exposure and HLA in healthy donors. Researchers ran the PCR with 60 Vbeta and 13 Jbeta primers. Repertoires were generated with immunoSEQ multiplex PCR, while TCRdb's copy carries only in-frame clones and drops some. The ten top clones account for approximately 1%, within a sample of over 110,000 clones. The material sequenced was PBMCs. Receptors were obtained from a male donor in good health and CMV-seronegative.

This chain links TRBV18 with TRBJ1-2; no definite D call. This CDR3 is 14 amino acids long. V lost 3 bases and J 4 bases, leaving 12 bases between the germline ends. Germline values: CDR1 KGHSH, CDR2 LQKENI. DNA of the CDR3: TGTGCCAGCTCACCTGACGGGATCCTCTATGGCTACACCTTC. Translating gives CASSPDGILYGYTF.

This chain links TRBV7-9 with TRBJ1-2, with TRBD1 matching over 8 bases. CDR3 size: 15 residues. V lost 5 bases and J lost 8; bases outside the gene matches: 13. Germline CDR1 SEHNR, CDR2 FQNEAQ (reference sequence). The CDR3 reads CASSVGQGLSRGYTF. CDR3 DNA: TGTGCCAGCAGCGTTGGACAGGGCCTCTCCCGGGGCTACACCTTC.

This sequence joins TRBV19 and TRBJ1-1; D is possibly TRBD1 (6 bases). Trimming left V 1 base short and J 6 bases short, with 12 bases between. Germline V lookup: CDR1 LNHDA, CDR2 SQIVND (reference sequence). The CDR3 is 14 residues long. CDR3 DNA: TGTGCCAGTAGTATAGGGGCAGGGGTCGCTGAAGCTTTCTTT. Translation: CASSIGAGVAEAFF.

The chain has TRBV7-9 and TRBJ1-1; tentatively, D is TRBD1 (6 bases). CDR1 SEHNR and CDR2 FQNEAQ come from the germline V gene (reference sequence). Trimming took off 3 bases at V and 4 bases at J, with 15 bases between the two ends. CDR3 length: 15 residues. The CDR3 DNA reads as TGTGCCAGCAGCTTCCTTGGGACAAAGGGCACTGAAGCTTTCTTT. It specifies CASSFLGTKGTEAFF.

This rearrangement joins TRBV5-5 to TRBJ1-2; weak D call: TRBD1 (5 bases). V gave up 1 base and J gave up 7 bases, with 11 bases separating them. The CDR3 runs to 13 residues. Germline assignment: CDR1 SGHKS and CDR2 YYEKEE (reference sequence). CDR3 coding DNA: TGTGCCAGCAGCTTGAAGGCAGGGATTGGCTACACCTTC. This translates into CASSLKAGIGYTF. Together with reference TRBV5-5 and TRBJ1-2, the CDR3 gives the full variable domain: DAGVTQSPTHLIKTRGQQVTLRCSPISGHKSVSWYQQVLGQGPQFIFQYYEKEERGRGNFPDRFSARQFPNYSSELNVNALLLGDSALYLCASSLKAGIGYTFGSGTRLTVV.

The V call is TRBV5-5, the J call TRBJ1-2; 7 bases agree with TRBD1. Germline CDR1 SGHKS, CDR2 YYEKEE (reference sequence). The ends lost 1 base at V and 4 bases at J; junction bases unmatched: 13. There are 17 residues in the CDR3. This chain's CDR3 is CASSLPGTDLPFYGYTF. As DNA, the CDR3 is TGTGCCAGCAGCTTGCCAGGGACAGATCTCCCGTTCTATGGCTACACCTTC.

This chain links TRBV29-1 with TRBJ2-2; TRBD1 might be the D (6 bases). The CDR3 is 12 residues long. Germline V gives CDR1 SQVTM, CDR2 ANQGSEA. Trimming shortened V by 7 bases and J by 7 bases, and 13 bases separated the two germline ends. Here the CDR3 DNA reads TGCAGCGCCGGTACAGGGATCGGGGAGCTGTTTTTT. It translates to CSAGTGIGELFF.

The chain recombines TRBV30 with TRBJ2-7; D not certain. CDR1 is GTSNPN and CDR2 is SVGIG in the germline V gene (reference sequence). The germline V and J ends were trimmed by 6 bases and 5 bases, with 2 bases remaining between them. The CDR3 runs to 8 residues. The CDR3 bases are TGTGCCTGCAACGAGCAGTACTTC. Translation gives CACNEQYF. The entire variable domain, with the rest obtained from reference TRBV30 and TRBJ2-7, is as follows: SQTIHQWPATLVQPVGSPLSLECTVEGTSNPNLYWYRQAAGRGLQLLFYSVGIGQISSEVPQNLSASRPQDRQFILSSKKLLLSDSGFYLCACNEQYFGPGTRLTVT.

The chain employs TRBV29-1 and TRBJ1-2, with TRBD1 identical over 7 bases. Germline CDR1 SQVTM, CDR2 ANQGSEA. Germline trimming cut 2 bases from V and 4 bases from J; bases unmatched to any gene: 7. The CDR3 runs to 14 residues. The chain's CDR3 is CSVEKAGQVYGYTF. The CDR3 DNA sequence: TGCAGCGTTGAAAAGGCTGGACAGGTCTATGGCTACACCTTC.

V is TRBV28 and J is TRBJ2-3; D is possibly TRBD2 (6 bases). This CDR3 region has 14 residues. The germline V and J ends were trimmed by 4 bases and 2 bases, with 10 bases remaining between them. Per the germline V gene, CDR1 is MDHEN and CDR2 is SYDVKM. CDR3 in amino acids: CASSSGGPTDTQYF. CDR3 coding DNA: TGTGCCAGCAGTTCCGGGGGTCCCACAGATACGCAGTATTTT.

The CDR3 DNA follows: TGTGCCAGCAGCCCACAGGGGGCGTTTTCACCCCTCCACTTT. Translated: CASSPQGAFSPLHF. The chain is built from TRBV14 and TRBJ1-6; 9 bases agree with TRBD1. Germline-derived CDR1 and CDR2 are SGHDN and FVKESK. V was pared by 4 bases and J by 9 bases, with 4 bases of the junction left unmatched. This CDR3 contains 14 residues.

The chain links TRBV5-1 to TRBJ1-2, with 7 nucleotides matching TRBD1. This CDR3 is 14 amino acids long. Germline CDR1 SGHRS, CDR2 YFSETQ. Trimming cost V 6 bases and J 3 bases; bases outside gene matches: 8. CDR3: CASTLGGTDYGYTF. CDR3 DNA: TGCGCCAGCACCCTTGGAGGGACAGACTATGGCTACACCTTC.

The chain joins TRBV29-1 to TRBJ2-3; 10 nucleotides line up with TRBD2. Germline assignment: CDR1 SQVTM and CDR2 ANQGSEA. CDR3 size: 15 residues. The V and J ends lost 5 bases and 5 bases, in that order; junction bases with no gene match: 10. The CDR3 sequence: CSVHSASGGGDTQYF. The DNA for the CDR3 is TGCAGCGTTCACTCGGCTAGCGGGGGAGGAGATACGCAGTATTTT.

This chain joins TRBV19 and TRBJ1-1; TRBD1 might be the D (6 bases). Trimming removed 5 bases at V and 2 bases at J, with 12 bases between. The CDR3 loop spans 14 amino acids. Per the germline V gene, CDR1 is LNHDA and CDR2 is SQIVND (reference sequence). In nucleotides, the CDR3 is TGTGCCAGTAGTCCGAACAGGGTTAACACTGAAGCTTTCTTT. Its protein product is CASSPNRVNTEAFF. The whole variable domain, remainder taken from reference TRBV19 and TRBJ1-1, is DGGITQSPKYLFRKEGQNVTLSCEQNLNHDAMYWYRQDPGQGLRLIYYSQIVNDFQKGDIAEGYSVSREKKESFPLTVTSAQKNPTAFYLCASSPNRVNTEAFFGQGTRLTVV.

J is TRBJ1-1 and V is TRBV9; D is possibly TRBD1 (6 bases). Between the trimmed V and J ends, which lost 3 bases and 3 bases, there was a span of 12 bases. The CDR3 has 14 amino acids. The V gene's germline CDR1 is SGDLS and CDR2 YYNGEE. The CDR3 DNA follows: TGTGCCAGCAGCGGCCGGGCAGGGGACACTGAAGCTTTCTTT. This codes for CASSGRAGDTEAFF.

The chain combines TRBV5-8 with TRBJ2-2; 7 nucleotides agree with TRBD2. Losses at the gene ends were 4 bases for V and 1 base for J; bases not matched to a gene: 16. Germline V gene data show CDR1 as SGHTS and CDR2 as YDEGEE. This CDR3 comprises 19 residues. The CDR3 loop reads CASSLGISGGYWNTGELFF. CDR3 DNA: TGTGCCAGCAGCCTCGGTATTTCGGGGGGATATTGGAACACCGGGGAGCTGTTTTTT.

The V and J genes are TRBV29-1 and TRBJ1-3; D remains ambiguous. The germline V and J ends were trimmed by 3 bases and 0 bases, with 9 bases remaining between them. The germline V gene has CDR1 SQVTM and CDR2 ANQGSEA. The CDR3 is made up of 14 amino acids. This CDR3 is CSVDEGSSGNTIYF. The CDR3 coding sequence is TGCAGCGTTGATGAGGGTTCCTCTGGAAACACCATATATTTT.

The V call is TRBV27, the J call TRBJ2-3; weak D call: TRBD1 (6 bases). The CDR3 contains 14 residues. The germline CDR1 and CDR2 sequences are MNHEY and SMNVEV (reference sequence). The V and J ends lost 4 bases and 0 bases respectively, with 8 bases between them. The CDR3, as DNA: TGTGCCAGCAGTTGGACAGCTAGCACAGATACGCAGTATTTT. Protein: CASSWTASTDTQYF.